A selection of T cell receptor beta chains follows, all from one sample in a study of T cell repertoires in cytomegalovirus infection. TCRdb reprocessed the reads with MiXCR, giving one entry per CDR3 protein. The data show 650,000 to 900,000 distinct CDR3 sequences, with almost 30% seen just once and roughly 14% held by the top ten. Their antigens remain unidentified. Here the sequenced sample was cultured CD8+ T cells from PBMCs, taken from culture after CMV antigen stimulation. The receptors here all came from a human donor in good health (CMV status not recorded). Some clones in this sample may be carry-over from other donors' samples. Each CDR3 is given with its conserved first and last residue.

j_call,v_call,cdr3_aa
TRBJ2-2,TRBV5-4,CASSSRTKNTGELFF
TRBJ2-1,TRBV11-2,CASSPWRGGNNEQFF
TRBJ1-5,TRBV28,CASRPRYGNQPQHF
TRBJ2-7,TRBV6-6,CASSYSAERNSYEQYF
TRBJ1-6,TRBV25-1,CASSEWQGSYNSPLHF
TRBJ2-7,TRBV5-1,CASSFNGESPNEQYF
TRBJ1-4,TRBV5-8,CASSLEWKLFF
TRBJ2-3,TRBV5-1,CASSSGGGPGTDTQYF
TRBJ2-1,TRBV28,CASSLWRGPTYNEQFF
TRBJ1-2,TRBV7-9,CASSLEGLTGLDLLGYTF
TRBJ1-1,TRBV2,CASSEVSKNTEAFF
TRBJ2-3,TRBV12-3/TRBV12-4,CASSPLTDRVEDTQYF
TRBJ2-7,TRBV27,CASSFGRGGYEQYF
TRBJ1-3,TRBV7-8,CASSLGGAPSGNTIYF
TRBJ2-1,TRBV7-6,CASTLRDEQFF
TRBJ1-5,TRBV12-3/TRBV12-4,CATRTEISQPQHF
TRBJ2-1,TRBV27,CATGRKGEQFF
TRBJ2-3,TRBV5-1,CASKKGGGATDTQYF
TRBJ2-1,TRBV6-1,CVSGGWYNEQFF
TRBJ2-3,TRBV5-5,CASSPGEGRGTDTQYF
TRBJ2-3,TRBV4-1,CASSQAPQTDTQYF
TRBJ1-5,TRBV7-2,CASSLELGRNNQPQHF
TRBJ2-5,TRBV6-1,CASRTTGLRETQYF
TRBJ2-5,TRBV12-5,CASGVGLPPASGQYF
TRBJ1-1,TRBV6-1,CASSARGLINAEAFF
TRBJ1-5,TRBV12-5,CASGLWEGPYSNQPQHF
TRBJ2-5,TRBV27,CASSHRTSGGARETQYF
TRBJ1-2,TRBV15,CATSRRPGQGLSSYGYTF
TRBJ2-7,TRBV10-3,CAISDSGYEQYF
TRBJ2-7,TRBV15,CATREGSADRAYEQYF
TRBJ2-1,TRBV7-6,CASSLGGASDNEQFF
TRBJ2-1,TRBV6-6,CASSYGQVPPENEQFF
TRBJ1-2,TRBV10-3,CATSSGRDNYGYTF
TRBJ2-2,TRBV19,CASSIGVGNTGELFF
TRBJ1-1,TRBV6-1,CASDFTGAGTEAFF
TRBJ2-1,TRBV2,CASRARDRQYNEQFF
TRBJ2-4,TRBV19,CASRNRLAGGQDIQYF
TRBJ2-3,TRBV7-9,CASSSRGGNTDTQYF
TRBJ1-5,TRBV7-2,CASSPRGLNQPQHF
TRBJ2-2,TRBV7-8,CASSPYNANTGELFF
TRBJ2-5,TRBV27,CASSQLLGETQYF
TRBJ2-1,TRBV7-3,CASTSGGAKYNEQFF
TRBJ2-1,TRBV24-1,CATSAERGVVEQFF
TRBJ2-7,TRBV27,CATKLRRNSYEQYF
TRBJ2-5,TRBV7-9,CASSLGLYQETQYF
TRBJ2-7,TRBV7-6,CASSLELAREQYF
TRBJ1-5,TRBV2,CASSEDLIGNQPQHF
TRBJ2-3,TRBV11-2,CASSSLGQGTDTQYF
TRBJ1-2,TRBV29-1,CSVPRDSISYGYTF